The rows below give T cell receptor beta chains drawn from one sample of a study of T cells in localized non-small cell lung cancer. Data came from immunoSEQ multiplex PCR; TCRdb stores just in-frame clones and leaves some out. Here the sample spans 30,000 to 45,000 clones, roughly 89% being singletons. The source material was peripheral blood, sampled before any cancer treatment. These receptors were obtained from a woman between 40 and 69 years old with stage I lung adenocarcinoma. Both conserved end residues are part of each CDR3. D genes are given only for firm matches. Not every row has a clone size; where given, it reads once, few, many or a size class.

D,length,J,V,size,DNA,CDR3
TRBD1,16,TRBJ1-3,TRBV10-3,few,TGTGCCATCAGTGATATCGGGACAGGTACTGGAAACACCATATATTTT,CAISDIGTGTGNTIYF
TRBD1,14,TRBJ2-7,TRBV6-1,.,TGTGCCAGCTTTGACAGGGGTGTTTCCTACGAGCAGTACTTC,CASFDRGVSYEQYF
TRBD1,15,TRBJ2-7,TRBV9,.,TGTGCCAGCAGCGGGGGACAGGGGGCATCCTACGAGCAGTACTTC,CASSGGQGASYEQYF
.,11,TRBJ2-1,TRBV19,.,TGTGCCAGTAGTATAGGCGGTGAGCAGTTCTTC,CASSIGGEQFF
.,14,TRBJ1-1,TRBV27,.,TGTGCCAGCAGTTTATATGACAGGAACACTGAAGCTTTCTTT,CASSLYDRNTEAFF
TRBD1,18,TRBJ2-2,TRBV5-1,.,TGCGCCAGCAGCGTGCAGCCCCTACAGGGGGCTGGCACCGGGGAGCTGTTTTTT,CASSVQPLQGAGTGELFF
TRBD1,15,TRBJ1-4,TRBV5-5,.,TGTGCCAGCAGCCAGGACAGGGGAATTAATGAAAAACTGTTTTTT,CASSQDRGINEKLFF
.,15,TRBJ2-5,TRBV5-1,.,TGCGCCAGCAGCTCCACCGGGCTTCGGGCGGAGACCCAGTACTTC,CASSSTGLRAETQYF
.,15,TRBJ1-1,TRBV7-9,.,TGTGCCAGCAGACCTCGGCGGTCAGGGAACACTGAAGCTTTCTTT,CASRPRRSGNTEAFF
.,15,TRBJ1-5,TRBV18,once,TGTGCCAGCTCCTTACGAAGAGCAGAGCATCAGCCCCAGCATTTT,CASSLRRAEHQPQHF